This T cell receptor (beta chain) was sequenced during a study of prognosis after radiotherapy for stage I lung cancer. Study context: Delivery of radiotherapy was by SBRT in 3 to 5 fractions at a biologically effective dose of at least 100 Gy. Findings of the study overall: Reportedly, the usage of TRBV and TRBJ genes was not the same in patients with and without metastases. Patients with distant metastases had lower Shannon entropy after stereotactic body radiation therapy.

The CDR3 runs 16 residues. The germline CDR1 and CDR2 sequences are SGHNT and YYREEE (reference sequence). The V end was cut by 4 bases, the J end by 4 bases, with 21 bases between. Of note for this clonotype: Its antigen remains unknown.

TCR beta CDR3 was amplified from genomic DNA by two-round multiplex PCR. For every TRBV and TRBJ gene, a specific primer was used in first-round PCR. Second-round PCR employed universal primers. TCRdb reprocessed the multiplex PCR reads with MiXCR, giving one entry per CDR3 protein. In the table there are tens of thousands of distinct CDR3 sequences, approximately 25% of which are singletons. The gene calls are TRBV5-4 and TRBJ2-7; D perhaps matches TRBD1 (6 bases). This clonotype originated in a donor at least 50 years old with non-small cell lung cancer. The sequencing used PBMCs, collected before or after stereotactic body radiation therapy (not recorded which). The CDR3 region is CASSGTPGHGGYEQYF. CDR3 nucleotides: TGTGCCAGCAGCGGAACCCCGGGACACGGTGGGTACGAGCAGTACTTC.